A selection of T cell receptor beta chains follows, all from one sample in a study of blood T cell repertoires in COVID-19. Clones were read by immunoSEQ multiplex PCR, and TCRdb kept only the in-frame ones, dropping some. This sample yields 260,000 or so clones, of which approximately 85% are seen a single time; about 4.4% belongs to the top ten. Specimen: peripheral blood. Receptors originate from a woman aged 70-85 years with acute or convalescent COVID-19. Each CDR3 is given with its conserved first and last residue. A D gene is named only where the DNA matches it firmly. The size of a clone is reported for some rows only, either as once, few or many, or as a class for expanded clones.

once,NA,TRBJ1-1,TRBV3-1/TRBV3-2,TGTGCCAGCAGCCCCCGTACAGTTAACACTGAAGCTTTCTTT,CASSPRTVNTEAFF
NA,TRBD1,TRBJ1-2,TRBV4-2,TGTGCCAGCAGCCAAGCGGGACAGGGGGTCTATGGCTACACCTTC,CASSQAGQGVYGYTF
many,TRBD2,TRBJ2-7,TRBV7-2,TGTGCCAGCAGCCCTACTAGCGGGGGTCACGAGCAGTACTTC,CASSPTSGGHEQYF
few,TRBD1,TRBJ1-1,TRBV28,TGTGCCAGCAGTTTATCGGGGACAGGGCCGAACACTGAAGCTTTCTTT,CASSLSGTGPNTEAFF
NA,TRBD1,TRBJ2-1,TRBV9,TGTGCCAGCAGCGCCGCACGGACAGGGAGTAAGACACGGAATGAGCAGTTCTTC,CASSAARTGSKTRNEQFF
NA,NA,TRBJ2-5,TRBV5-1,TGCGCCAGCAGCCCCTCGTTAATAGAGACCCAGTACTTC,CASSPSLIETQYF
NA,TRBD2,TRBJ2-1,TRBV7-9,TGTGCCAGCAGCTTAGAAACTAGCGGGGGAGTTAACAATGAGCAGTTCTTC,CASSLETSGGVNNEQFF
once,TRBD2,TRBJ2-1,TRBV7-9,TGTGCCAGCAGCCCTAGCGGGACTTACAATGAGCAGTTCTTC,CASSPSGTYNEQFF
NA,TRBD2,TRBJ2-1,TRBV3-1/TRBV3-2,TGTGCCAGCAGCCTGGGACTAGCGGGGGAGCAGTTCTTC,CASSLGLAGEQFF
few,NA,TRBJ1-1,TRBV2,TGTGCCAGCAGTGCCGCAGGGTGGGAACAGAATCCTACTGAAGCTTTCTTT,CASSAAGWEQNPTEAFF
NA,NA,TRBJ1-4,TRBV28,TGTGCCAGCCAGGCAACTAATGAAAAACTGTTTTTT,CASQATNEKLFF
NA,NA,TRBJ2-1,TRBV13,TGTGCCAGCAGCCCCCCCAGCGGCAACAATGAGCAGTTCTTC,CASSPPSGNNEQFF
NA,NA,TRBJ1-6,TRBV9,TGTGCCAGCAGCGTAGGAGGGGGGGCGAGCCATTCACCCCTCCACTTT,CASSVGGGASHSPLHF
NA,TRBD1,TRBJ1-5,TRBV19,TGTGCCAGTAGTCTCAGACAGGGGGCGCGGGCTCAGCCCCAGCATTTT,CASSLRQGARAQPQHF